This TCR beta chain was recorded in a study of blood T cell repertoires in COVID-19. The overall study: Material from acute and convalescent COVID-19 was sourced from the United States, Italy and Spain.

Per the authors' pipeline: From reference gene primer amplification, estimates of nucleated cell counts were derived. Libraries were prepared by immunoSEQ multiplex PCR; TCRdb keeps only in-frame clonotypes and omits some of them. That table gives V, J and clone size, and the DNA gave D and trimming. The sample shows roughly 200,000 clones, about four fifths of them seen only once. This clone appeared a few times. Enrollment of patients from Seattle took place during active infection, with longitudinal follow-up. Trimming took 4 bases from V and 1 from J; bases not matched to a gene: 8. Germline loops: CDR1 SGHRS, CDR2 YFSETQ. The CDR3 extends over 17 amino acids.

The gene calls are TRBV5-1 and TRBJ2-2; 9 bases agree with TRBD1. The TCR comes from a woman aged 40-49 years with COVID-19, enrolled during active disease. The specimen was peripheral blood. CDR3: CASSLPGQGRNTGELFF. CDR3 coding DNA: TGCGCCAGCAGCCTTCCGGGACAGGGTCGGAACACCGGGGAGCTGTTTTTT. Full variable domain (remainder filled in from reference TRBV5-1 and TRBJ2-2): KAGVTQTPRYLIKTRGQQVTLSCSPISGHRSVSWYQQTPGQGLQFLFEYFSETQRNKGNFPGRFSGRQFSNSRSEMNVSTLELGDSALYLCASSLPGQGRNTGELFFGEGSRLTVL.